This entry describes one TCR beta chain. The antigen is not known. Generated by immunoSEQ multiplex PCR, the TCRdb table keeps only in-frame clones and is missing some. The repertoire consists of tens of thousands of clones, with over 80% occurring once and the leading ten covering 3.9%. The data were taken from a study of OX40 agonist ivuxolimab in advanced cancers. Trimming removed 3 bases from V and 7 bases from J; junction bases left unmatched: 11. CDR1 SGHDT and CDR2 YYEEEE come from the germline V gene. CDR3 length equals 15 residues. Study-wide results and limits: In a subset of nonresponders, normalized T-cell clonal expansion was also low.

V gene TRBV5-6 combines with J gene TRBJ2-5, with 8 bases fitting TRBD2. The source material was CD4+ or CD8+ T cells sorted from blood, sampled in a trial of the OX40 agonist ivuxolimab. The receptor was derived from an adult with an advanced solid tumor such as melanoma, head and neck, liver or kidney cancer. This CDR3 is CASSSGLGLLRTQYF. The DNA for the CDR3 is TGTGCCAGCAGCTCGGGACTAGGACTTCTTAGGACCCAGTACTTC. Complete variable domain (other parts from reference TRBV5-6 and TRBJ2-5): DAGVTQSPTHLIKTRGQQVTLRCSPKSGHDTVSWYQQALGQGPQFIFQYYEEEERQRGNFPDRFSGHQFPNYSSELNVNALLLGDSALYLCASSSGLGLLRTQYFGPGTRLLVL.